The clone carrying this TCR beta chain was recorded at least ten times. Its antigen remains unidentified. V was clipped by 0 bases and J by 4 bases, with 11 bases between them. The CDR3 has 16 residues. The germline V gene encodes CDR1 SGHRS and CDR2 YFSETQ. Whole blood, unfractionated, served as the material for total RNA extraction. This sample was taken from a study of human T cells and chemical hapten exposure. Study details: From small differences in pooled library volume came most of the variation in per-sample TCR yields.

General study results and limits: High-frequency TCRs, those above 1 in 1000, stayed the same after DPC sensitization.

Individual cDNA molecules received unique molecular identifiers in the library. Source study methods: Between about 23,224 and 700,000 TCRs appeared in each sample, and the median stood at 95,638. TCRdb reprocessed the 5' RACE reads via MiXCR and lists one record per CDR3 protein. The V and J calls come from TCRdb's annotation, not from the publication. Of 120,000 to 150,000 distinct CDR3 sequences in the sample, around 4.1% were seen once. This rearrangement joins TRBV5-1 to TRBJ2-6; the D is unclear. This TCR came from a female donor in good health. CDR3: CASSLEVFRGANVLTF. DNA for the CDR3: TGCGCCAGCAGCTTGGAGGTCTTCCGGGGGGCCAACGTCCTGACTTTC.